These 21 T cell receptor beta chains were sequenced from one sample in a study of persistence of HIV-infected CD4 T cells. Their target antigens are unknown. The immunoSEQ assay was version 4, run in survey mode. Sequenced by immunoSEQ multiplex PCR; TCRdb stores in-frame clones only, minus some. The data contain approximately 13,000 clones, about 65% of them singletons. Lysates of CMV-infected fibroblasts at about 10 ug/mL stimulated these cells. Sorting selected CD4+ T cells upregulating both CD40 ligand and CD69. The source material was CD4+ T cells sorted from PBMCs after approximately 19-hour stimulation, sampled from a patient who received antiretroviral therapy. These receptors all come from an adult man with HIV who was CMV-seropositive.

This chain joins TRBV18 and TRBJ2-5; TRBD1 aligns across 7 bases. Losses at the gene ends were 3 bases for V and 4 bases for J; bases not matched to a gene: 5. The CDR3 has 14 amino acids. Germline-derived CDR1 and CDR2 are KGHSH and LQKENI. The CDR3, as DNA: TGTGCCAGCTCACCTGAAACAGGGGTAGAGACCCAGTACTTC. Amino acid sequence: CASSPETGVETQYF.

This rearrangement joins TRBV9 to TRBJ2-3; TRBD1 aligns across 7 bases. Germline V CDR1 and CDR2: SGDLS, YYNGEE. With 4 bases clipped from V and 2 bases from J, the junction kept 4 bases outside the gene matches. The CDR3 extends over 14 amino acids. This chain's CDR3 is CASSPQGVTDTQYF. The DNA of the CDR3 is TGTGCCAGCAGCCCTCAGGGGGTCACAGATACGCAGTATTTT.

The V and J genes are TRBV6-6 and TRBJ1-3, with 9 bases that match TRBD1. Germline V lookup: CDR1 MNHNY, CDR2 SVGAGI (reference sequence). This CDR3 region has 15 residues. After removal of 7 bases from V and 1 base from J, the junction contained 5 bases not matched to a gene. CDR3 DNA: TGTGCCAGCATCCGGACAGGGGATTCTGGAAACACCATATATTTT. Translated, it gives CASIRTGDSGNTIYF.

The rearrangement links TRBV15 to TRBJ2-1; no clear D gene. V shed 2 bases and J shed 4 bases, with 9 bases lying between them. Germline CDR1 is LNHNV and CDR2 is YYDKDF (reference sequence). CDR3 size: 14 residues. The CDR3 sequence is CATSRSSGYNEQFF. DNA of the CDR3: TGTGCCACCAGCAGATCCAGTGGATACAATGAGCAGTTCTTC.

This chain links TRBV5-8 with TRBJ1-1; the D gene is possibly TRBD1 (5 bases). The CDR3 is made up of 15 amino acids. The V gene lost 1 base and the J gene lost 4 bases, with 14 bases spanning the gap. Germline V gives CDR1 SGHTS, CDR2 YDEGEE. Here the CDR3 reads CASSLYAGEGTEAFF. Written as DNA, the CDR3 is TGTGCCAGCAGCTTGTATGCGGGGGAGGGCACTGAAGCTTTCTTT.

Sample share makes this clone large (0.1 to 1%). CDR3: CASSQGTGNGGWAFF. CDR3 sequence (DNA): TGCGCCAGCAGCCAAGGGACAGGGAATGGAGGGTGGGCTTTCTTT. The chain uses TRBV4-1 and TRBJ1-1, with TRBD1 matching 8 bases. The CDR3 is 15 residues long. With V trimmed by 1 base and J by 11 bases, 12 bases remained unmatched. Germline V gene lookup returns CDR1 MGHRA and CDR2 YSYEKL.

The V and J genes are TRBV5-1 and TRBJ2-7, with D possibly being TRBD2 (6 bases). The CDR3 is 14 residues long. V was shortened by 0 bases and J by 5 bases, with 12 bases between the two germline ends. Germline values: CDR1 SGHRS, CDR2 YFSETQ. The CDR3 sequence is CASSLGGRRNEQYF. In DNA form, the CDR3 reads TGCGCCAGCAGCTTGGGAGGGAGGAGAAACGAGCAGTACTTC.

The V and J genes are TRBV2 and TRBJ1-1, with 8 positions matching TRBD1. CDR1 is SNHLY and CDR2 is FYNNEI in the germline V gene. V dropped 4 bases and J dropped 2; count of bases not matched to a gene: 9. The CDR3 length is 16 residues. In DNA form, the CDR3 reads TGTGCCAGCAGTGTCAGGGGGCAGTGGGCCAACACTGAAGCTTTCTTT. Translating gives CASSVRGQWANTEAFF. The full variable domain, in which reference TRBV2 and TRBJ1-1 provide the parts outside the CDR3, is EPEVTQTPSHQVTQMGQEVILRCVPISNHLYFYWYRQILGQKVEFLVSFYNNEISEKSEIFDDQFSVERPDGSNFTLKIRSTKLEDSAMYFCASSVRGQWANTEAFFGQGTRLTVV.

This rearrangement joins TRBV3-1 (or the pseudogene TRBV3-2) to TRBJ2-2, with 10 bases aligning to TRBD2. Germline lookup yields CDR1 LGHDT and CDR2 YNNKEL (reference sequence). With 0 bases clipped from V and 0 bases from J, the junction kept 4 bases outside the gene matches. The CDR3 consists of 18 residues. The CDR3 DNA reads TGTGCCAGCAGCCAAGACGTACTAGCGGGATCGAACACCGGGGAGCTGTTTTTT. This sequence encodes CASSQDVLAGSNTGELFF.

The chain employs TRBV5-5 and TRBJ2-6; no firm D call. V was clipped by 2 bases and J by 0 bases, with 9 bases between them. This CDR3 comprises 16 residues. CDR1 is SGHKS and CDR2 is YYEKEE in the germline V gene (reference sequence). CDR3 in DNA: TGTGCCAGCAGCTTTAACACCCACTCTGGGGCCAACGTCCTGACTTTC. This encodes CASSFNTHSGANVLTF.

The chain joins TRBV28 to TRBJ1-1; TRBD1 aligns across 7 bases. This CDR3 region has 15 residues. Germline lookup yields CDR1 MDHEN and CDR2 SYDVKM. V shed 2 bases and J 1 base; nucleotides not matched to a gene: 4. CDR3 protein: CASSLIQGGNTEAFF. CDR3 in DNA: TGTGCCAGCAGTTTAATTCAGGGGGGGAACACTGAAGCTTTCTTT.

This clone came up a few times. The genes are TRBV27 and TRBJ1-5; D is possibly TRBD1 (5 bases). Trimming shortened V by 6 bases and J by 0 bases, and 12 bases separated the two germline ends. Germline V gene data show CDR1 as MNHEY and CDR2 as SMNVEV (reference sequence). This CDR3 spans 15 amino acids. The CDR3 here is CASRQTTVSNQPQHF. The CDR3 nucleotides read TGTGCCAGCAGACAGACGACAGTTAGCAATCAGCCCCAGCATTTT.

This sequence joins TRBV9 and TRBJ2-2, with D unclear. V lost 7 bases and J 4 bases, leaving 8 bases between the germline ends. The CDR3 is 12 residues long. CDR1 SGDLS and CDR2 YYNGEE come from the germline V gene. CDR3 in amino acids: CASAKSTGELFF. In nucleotides, the CDR3 is TGTGCCAGCGCGAAGTCCACCGGGGAGCTGTTTTTT.

The CDR3 sequence: CASSQDAGLAGGRGNEQFF. The CDR3, as DNA: TGCGCCAGCAGCCAAGATGCGGGACTAGCGGGGGGGCGAGGCAATGAGCAGTTCTTC. The chain is built from TRBV4-1 and TRBJ2-1; 16 bases are shared with TRBD2. CDR3 length: 19 amino acids. J was trimmed by 6 bases and V by 0 bases; bases with no gene match: 8. CDR1 MGHRA and CDR2 YSYEKL come from the germline V gene.

This clone was seen a handful of times. The chain has TRBV10-1 and TRBJ2-1; D assignment may be TRBD1 or TRBD2 (5 bases each). The ends were cut back, 6 bases at V and 5 bases at J, with 17 bases in the middle. The CDR3 has 15 amino acids. Looked up from germline, CDR1 is WNHNN and CDR2 is SYGVQD (reference sequence). The DNA of the CDR3 is TGCGCCAGCAGGGCCAGGGCGGGCGACCACAATGAGCAGTTCTTC. This sequence encodes CASRARAGDHNEQFF.

By share, this clone ranks as medium-sized. This sequence joins TRBV7-9 and TRBJ1-5, with D tentatively TRBD1 (6 bases). In germline, CDR1 is SEHNR, CDR2 FQNEAQ (reference sequence). The ends were cut back, 3 bases at V and 5 bases at J, with 17 bases in the middle. The CDR3 is made up of 16 amino acids. The CDR3 bases are TGTGCCAGCAGCTTTGTCACTGAACAGGGACATCAGCCCCAGCATTTT. Translated, it gives CASSFVTEQGHQPQHF.

This chain uses TRBV7-3 with TRBJ2-2; 10 positions agree with TRBD2. With 0 bases clipped from V and 4 bases from J, the junction kept 5 bases outside the gene matches. The CDR3 has 17 residues. Germline CDR1 reads SGHTA; CDR2 reads FQGTGA. Here the CDR3 reads CASSLTSGGRRTGELFF. Here the CDR3 DNA reads TGTGCCAGCAGCTTAACTAGCGGGGGGCGGCGCACCGGGGAGCTGTTTTTT.

The chain links TRBV10-3 to TRBJ1-5; TRBD1 aligns across 9 bases. The CDR3 is made up of 13 amino acids. V shed 6 bases, J shed 4 bases, and the junction held 1 base outside the gene matches. CDR1 is ENHRY, CDR2 SYGVKD, per germline. CDR3 loop: CAIRGTGNQPQHF. CDR3 coding DNA: TGTGCCATCAGGGGGACAGGGAATCAGCCCCAGCATTTT.

This rearrangement joins TRBV4-1 to TRBJ1-2, with TRBD1 identical over 7 bases. J lost 1 base, V lost 2 bases, and 1 base had no gene match. Per germline, CDR1 MGHRA and CDR2 YSYEKL. The CDR3 is 14 amino acids. The CDR3 sequence: CASSQRQGNYGYTF. CDR3 DNA: TGCGCCAGCAGCCAAAGACAGGGTAACTATGGCTACACCTTC.

This rearrangement joins TRBV5-1 to TRBJ2-7; a weak D match, TRBD1 (6 bases). The germline V gene encodes CDR1 SGHRS and CDR2 YFSETQ. The ends were cut back, 2 bases at V and 4 bases at J, with 19 bases in the middle. The CDR3 covers 16 residues. In DNA, the CDR3 is TGCGCCAGCAGCTTCGGTATCGCACAGGGTCGGTACGAGCAGTACTTC. Encoded protein: CASSFGIAQGRYEQYF.

This rearrangement joins TRBV7-2 to TRBJ2-3, with D hard to call. The V and J ends lost 1 base and 4 bases respectively, with 9 bases between them. The CDR3 covers 14 residues. Per germline, CDR1 SGHTA and CDR2 FQGNSA. This CDR3 is CASSLDYRSDTQYF. Here the CDR3 DNA reads TGTGCCAGCAGCTTAGATTACAGATCAGATACGCAGTATTTT.